This T cell receptor (beta chain) was found in a study of T cell changes during pregnancy in multiple sclerosis. The CDR3 length is 15 residues. J lost 10 bases, V lost 3 bases, and 13 bases had no gene match. CDR1 is SGHRS and CDR2 is YFSETQ in the germline V gene. Using immunoSEQ multiplex PCR, the repertoire was profiled, and TCRdb retains in-frame clones only, with some absent. The sample has around 24,000 clones, about 88% seen once. The sequences come from CD4+ T cells from peripheral blood mononuclear cells, collected in the second trimester of pregnancy. The TCR comes from a female donor in good health, enrolled as a control in a pregnancy study. The rearrangement links TRBV5-1 to TRBJ2-4; TRBD1 matches 7 bases. As DNA, the CDR3 is TGCGCCAGCAGCTCCGACAGGGCTCATGGGAGTATTCAGTACTTC. Translation: CASSSDRAHGSIQYF.